A selection of T cell receptor beta chains follows, all from one sample in a study of blood T cell repertoires in COVID-19. The table came from immunoSEQ multiplex PCR; TCRdb's copy has only in-frame clones and leaves some out. This table has approximately 200,000 clones, around 82% appearing once. Sequenced material: PBMCs or T cells enriched from blood (not recorded which). The receptors come from a man between 35 and 55 years old who had recovered from COVID-19. The CDR3 runs from the conserved cysteine through the conserved F or W. Each record gives: clone size, D gene, V gene, J gene, CDR3 DNA, CDR3 protein. The D gene is left open where the match is weak. Size values are once, few and many counts, or a class for expanded clones, and some rows have none.

>NA|TRBD1|TRBV27|TRBJ2-2
TGTGCCAGCAGTCGCGACCGGGACAGGGGCACCGGGGAGCTGTTTTTT
CASSRDRDRGTGELFF
>NA|TRBD1|TRBV19|TRBJ2-2
TGTGCCAGTAGCAGGGGGCGAGTTGGCACCGGGGAGCTGTTTTTT
CASSRGRVGTGELFF
>NA|NA|TRBV28|TRBJ1-1
TGTGCCAGCAGTTTAGGGTATCAGGCAGCTTTCTTT
CASSLGYQAAFF
>NA|TRBD1|TRBV28|TRBJ1-1
TGTGCCAGCAGTTCACAGGGGGCAGAAAGGGAAACTGAAGCTTTCTTT
CASSSQGAERETEAFF
>once|NA|TRBV5-5|TRBJ1-3
TGTGCCAGCAGCTTGGGAGGTGTCACAGGGAGCTCTGGAAACACCATATATTTT
CASSLGGVTGSSGNTIYF
>NA|NA|TRBV4-1|TRBJ1-2
TGCGCCAGCAGCCATCCGGGAGGCGGCTACACCTTC
CASSHPGGGYTF
>NA|TRBD2|TRBV19|TRBJ2-1
TGTGCCAGTAGTACTCAGGGACTAGTGGGCAATGAGCAGTTCTTC
CASSTQGLVGNEQFF
>many|TRBD2|TRBV9|TRBJ2-3
TGTGCCAGCAGCGCCCCTCGCACTAGCGGGAGGCTAGTAGATACGCAGTATTTT
CASSAPRTSGRLVDTQYF
>NA|TRBD1|TRBV4-2|TRBJ1-1
TGTGCCAGCAGCCAAACCGGGACAGTCGGTTTTAGTGAAGCTTTCTTT
CASSQTGTVGFSEAFF
>once|NA|TRBV20-1|TRBJ2-3
TGCAGTGCGCGAGGGCCAGATACGCAGTATTTT
CSARGPDTQYF
>NA|TRBD1|TRBV24-1|TRBJ2-3
TGTGCCACCAGTGTTGGGACAGGGTTCACAGATACGCAGTATTTT
CATSVGTGFTDTQYF
>NA|TRBD1|TRBV2|TRBJ2-3
TGTGCCAGCAGGGAGCGACAGGGTAGGACAGATACGCAGTATTTT
CASRERQGRTDTQYF
>NA|NA|TRBV5-3|TRBJ1-3
TGTGCCAGAAGCCTTTCCCGCAGCTCTGGAAACACCATATATTTT
CARSLSRSSGNTIYF
>NA|TRBD2|TRBV7-2|TRBJ2-3
TGTGCCAGCAATACGGGACTAAGCACAGATACGCAGTATTTT
CASNTGLSTDTQYF
>NA|TRBD2|TRBV7-2|TRBJ2-3
TGTGCCAGCAGCGCCGGGACTAGCGGGAGCACAGATACGCAGTATTTT
CASSAGTSGSTDTQYF
>few|NA|TRBV24-1|TRBJ2-1
TGTGCCACCAGTGATCCGACAGGCCCAGGTGAGCAGTTCTTC
CATSDPTGPGEQFF
>NA|NA|TRBV4-1|TRBJ2-5
TGCGCCAGCAGCCAAGATTCAGAAGAGACCCAGTACTTC
CASSQDSEETQYF
>few|NA|TRBV7-2|TRBJ1-5
TGTGCCAGCAGCTCCCGGAATCGGGCGGGACAGCCCCAGCATTTT
CASSSRNRAGQPQHF
>NA|TRBD1|TRBV18|TRBJ2-5
TGTGCCAGCTCTCCACCAGTCGGTAGGGGGCGAAAAGAGACCCAGTACTTC
CASSPPVGRGRKETQYF
>NA|TRBD1|TRBV5-1|TRBJ1-3
TGCGCCAGCAGCGCAGGGGGTACCTCTGGAAACACCATATATTTT
CASSAGGTSGNTIYF
>once|TRBD2|TRBV28|TRBJ2-1
TGTGCCAGCAGTCTCCGGACTAGCGCGTTGGCAGTCAGTGAGCAGTTCTTC
CASSLRTSALAVSEQFF
>NA|TRBD1|TRBV28|TRBJ1-2
TGTGCCAGCAGGCAACAGGGGGCGCATGGCTACACCTTC
CASRQQGAHGYTF
>NA|NA|TRBV24-1|TRBJ1-6
TGTGCCACCAGTGATCAATCTGCGGGATACTATAATTCACCCCTCCACTTT
CATSDQSAGYYNSPLHF
>NA|NA|TRBV2|TRBJ1-1
TGTGCCAGCAGTGAAAGTCTTAGCACTGAAGCTTTCTTT
CASSESLSTEAFF
>NA|TRBD1|TRBV30|TRBJ1-5
TGTGCCTGGAGTGGGGGACAGGGGGATCAGCCCCAGCATTTT
CAWSGGQGDQPQHF
>NA|TRBD1|TRBV7-2|TRBJ2-2
TGTGCCAGCAGCTTCCCGACAGGGCACACCGGGGAGCTGTTTTTT
CASSFPTGHTGELFF
>NA|NA|TRBV7-8|TRBJ2-1
TGTGCCAGCAGCCCCGCGGTCAGCTCCTACAATGAGCAGTTCTTC
CASSPAVSSYNEQFF
>NA|NA|TRBV10-1|TRBJ1-1
TGCGCCAGCAGTGAGTCACAGGGCGGATACACTGAAGCTTTCTTT
CASSESQGGYTEAFF
>NA|NA|TRBV7-2|TRBJ2-6
TGTGCCAGCAGTTTAAGGAGGTCTGGGGCCAACGTCCTGACTTTC
CASSLRRSGANVLTF
>NA|NA|TRBV28|TRBJ2-7
TGTGCCAGCAGTTTATCCCAGGGATTCTACGAGCAGTACTTC
CASSLSQGFYEQYF
>NA|TRBD2|TRBV7-9|TRBJ2-1
TGTGCCAGCAGCCCCCCAGCGGGAGGGCCGGATGAGCAGTTCTTC
CASSPPAGGPDEQFF
>NA|TRBD2|TRBV19|TRBJ2-7
TGTGCCAGTAGTATATTATCGGCTAGCGGGAGCCACGAGCAGTACTTC
CASSILSASGSHEQYF
>NA|TRBD2|TRBV30|TRBJ2-1
TGTGCCTGGAGTTATACTAGCGGGAGTGGTAATGAGCAGTTCTTC
CAWSYTSGSGNEQFF
>NA|NA|TRBV19|TRBJ2-5
TGTGCCAGTAGGCTCCAGAGTAGCGAGACCCAGTACTTC
CASRLQSSETQYF
>NA|TRBD1|TRBV7-7|TRBJ2-7
TGTGCTAGCAGCCCCGGACAGGGGGCCTACGAGCAGTACTTC
CASSPGQGAYEQYF
>few|NA|TRBV2|TRBJ1-2
TGTGCCAGCACTAGGACAGATGGCTACACCTTC
CASTRTDGYTF
>NA|TRBD1|TRBV7-9|TRBJ2-1
TGTGCCAGCAGCTTAGGAGGTGGACAGGAGTACAATGAGCAGTTCTTC
CASSLGGGQEYNEQFF
>few|NA|TRBV5-6|TRBJ2-2
TGTGCCAGCAGCGCCCGACTAGTAACCGGGGAGCTGTTTTTT
CASSARLVTGELFF
>once|TRBD1|TRBV27|TRBJ2-7
TGTGCCAGCAGTTTATCCCCCGGGACAGCCTACGAGCAGTACTTC
CASSLSPGTAYEQYF
>NA|NA|TRBV7-3|TRBJ1-1
TGTGCCAGCAGCCACGGAGGGTCGGGGAGTGAAGCTTTCTTT
CASSHGGSGSEAFF
>NA|NA|TRBV19|TRBJ2-2
TGTGCCAGTAGGACTCGTTCCGGGGAGCTGTTTTTT
CASRTRSGELFF
>NA|NA|TRBV30|TRBJ1-5
TGTGCCTGGAGCACACAGGGAATTCAGCCCCAGCATTTT
CAWSTQGIQPQHF
>NA|TRBD1|TRBV15|TRBJ2-3
TGTGCCACCAGCGGCGACAGGGGGCTAGCAGATACGCAGTATTTT
CATSGDRGLADTQYF
>NA|TRBD2|TRBV6-2/TRBV6-3|TRBJ2-4
TGTGCCAGCAGTTACAGCGGGGGAGGTCGGGGTACCAAAAACATTCAGTACTTC
CASSYSGGGRGTKNIQYF
>once|NA|TRBV2|TRBJ1-3
TGTGCCAGCAGTGGTCGCTCCTACTCTGGAAACACCATATATTTT
CASSGRSYSGNTIYF
>few|NA|TRBV19|TRBJ1-3
TGTGCCAGTAGTATTCAAGGGGCCTATGGAAACACCATATATTTT
CASSIQGAYGNTIYF
>NA|TRBD2|TRBV5-1|TRBJ2-2
TGCGCCAGCAGCTCGATGACTAGCGGGAGCACCGGGGAGCTGTTTTTT
CASSSMTSGSTGELFF
>NA|NA|TRBV28|TRBJ1-3
TGTGCCACTCTTGTGCGGGACGAGATCGGGTTTGGTGGAAACACCATATATTTT
CATLVRDEIGFGGNTIYF
>NA|NA|TRBV6-2/TRBV6-3|TRBJ2-1
TGTGCCAGCAGCCCTCCGGGATCTTACAATGAGCAGTTCTTC
CASSPPGSYNEQFF
>NA|TRBD2|TRBV5-3|TRBJ2-1
TGTGCCAGAAGCTTGGCGTATAGCGGGAGGCACCACAATGAGCAGTTCTTC
CARSLAYSGRHHNEQFF
>NA|TRBD2|TRBV4-1|TRBJ2-1
TGCGCCAGCAGCCAAGATACGGTGAGGCGGGAGGGCCAAAATGAGCAGTTCTTC
CASSQDTVRREGQNEQFF
>NA|TRBD1|TRBV6-5|TRBJ1-2
TGTGCCAGCAGGGACAGGCAACTGTCTGGCTACACCTTC
CASRDRQLSGYTF
>NA|TRBD1|TRBV6-5|TRBJ1-2
TGTGCCAGCCGGGGACAGTTCTATGGCTACACCTTC
CASRGQFYGYTF